The clone carrying this T cell receptor beta chain appeared a few times. A second about 7 to 12 cycle PCR used barcoded and J-beta primers. Each CDR3 protein gets one entry after TCRdb re-called the 5' RACE reads with MiXCR. The data hold some 700,000 distinct CDR3 sequences, with approximately 21% observed a single time. The data were taken from a study of blood T cells in healthy people across ages. J gave up 7 bases and V 3 bases, and 1 base lay outside the gene matches. Germline CDR1 reads ENHRY; CDR2 reads SYGVKD. This CDR3 comprises 13 residues. This chain links TRBV10-3 with TRBJ2-4; 9 bases line up with TRBD1. The sequenced material came from blood. The source is a man between 65 and 85 years old in good health. CDR3: CAISDGQGNIQYF. CDR3 sequence (DNA): TGTGCCATCAGTGACGGACAGGGGAACATTCAGTACTTC.